This T cell receptor beta chain is drawn from a study of Graves' ophthalmopathy and Graves' hyperthyroidism (dated by TCRdb to between 2017 and 2018). At the level of the whole study: Peripheral blood samples were taken at the time of initial diagnosis, before any treatment was given. The study used signatures of the TCR beta repertoire to tell Graves' ophthalmopathy apart from Graves' hyperthyroidism and to predict which patients would progress to ophthalmopathy. In total, approximately 130 blood samples were TCR-sequenced: 43 ophthalmopathy, roughly 77 hyperthyroidism and approximately 17 hyperthyroidism-to-ophthalmopathy patients. To explore V-J signatures distinguishing ophthalmopathy from hyperthyroidism, a discovery set of 100 patients (roughly 45 ophthalmopathy, 57 stable hyperthyroidism) was enrolled. The independent validation cohort included about 20 hyperthyroidism patients plus 17 patients who later progressed from hyperthyroidism to ophthalmopathy. In over five hyperthyroidism patients, the T-cell repertoires found in thyroid tissue were compared with those found in blood. Once sampling was done, hyperthyroidism patients were given methimazole at a starting dose of 30 mg daily, while ophthalmopathy patients were given high-dose intravenous methylprednisolone. The approximately 97 discovery patients were randomly divided into training and test sets at a 7:3 ratio.

This clonotype occurred a few times. Its antigen is still unknown. No base qualities exist here, and no much larger clone lies one base off it. For repertoire sequencing, the TCR beta CDR3 regions were amplified from RNA transcripts. The first round was an RT-PCR using HTBI primers with the Qiagen OneStep RT-PCR kit, and this first round was followed by a second-round multiplex PCR, then size selection and purification. Libraries were sequenced paired-end with 100 bp reads on an Illumina HiSeq2000. The paper's data handling went like this. Reads were processed with SOAPnuke, discarding reads with adapters, uncalled bases, mean Phred below 15, or no exact constant-primer or identifier match. High-quality paired reads were merged with COPE v1.2.5. Clonotypes were defined as unique nucleotide sequences and were aligned to IMGT TRB V, D and J references using MiTCR v1.1. The analysis was limited to V-J combinations with a frequency above 0.0001, which together covered 99.2% of repertoires. For each V-J combination, a TCR clonal expansion and chaos score was defined as F50 clonal expansion divided by the chaos observed in the TCRdist matrix. Welch's t-statistics and random forest were used to reduce the features to 10 to 15 V-J combinations, which were then used as input to a naive Bayes classifier. Thyroid-blood repertoire similarity was quantified with the Morisita-Horn index. TCRdb redid the processing of the public reads, applying fastp at Q25 and MiXCR, and retained in-frame beta chains. Entries are consolidated by CDR3 protein sequence, retaining the most common genes and DNA. These V and J calls are TCRdb output, not the study's own analysis. Counted in this sample were around 470,000 distinct CDR3 sequences; around an eighth of them appeared once. The ten largest account for 9.8% of the sample.

Paper-wide results and their limitations: Sample size was not statistically predetermined, and group allocation was not concealed from the investigators. Ophthalmopathy was separated from stable hyperthyroidism by the 13-signature model with around 89% sensitivity and less than 82% specificity in cross-validation and with 80%/75% in the test set. Among expanded thyroid clonotypes with frequency above 0.001, most also showed up in blood, which suggests that blood repertoires may reflect the thyroid immune response. In validation, the model predicted ophthalmopathy progression with roughly 68% sensitivity and less than 80% specificity; eleven to twelve predicted patients were CT-confirmed with GO in a median of 6.5 months.

V and J lose 4 bases and 4 bases, and a span of 14 bases separates them. The germline V gene gives CDR1 as KGHSH and CDR2 as LQKENI. The CDR3, cysteine through phenylalanine, is 14 amino acids long. Only CDR3 DNA remains: 42 bases, in frame from the first base. The ophthalmopathy patients had moderately to severely active disease, with a Clinical Activity Score of 3 or higher, a NOSPECS grade of 4 or higher, and a disease duration of less than 3 months. Patients with other autoimmune diseases, uncontrolled infections, pregnancy or lactation were excluded. Clinical symptoms, serum thyroxine, TRAb, thyroid ultrasound and orbital computed tomography were used for diagnosis. PBMCs were isolated from 10 ml of fresh peripheral blood by Ficoll-Paque density gradient centrifugation. Total RNA was extracted using Trizol reagent, and RNA quality was checked on an Agilent 2100 Bioanalyzer.

The sample consisted of blood. The V and J genes are TRBV18 and TRBJ2-7; the D call could be TRBD1 or TRBD2, with each sharing 6 bases. The receptor was derived from a woman aged 30 to 39 with Graves' ophthalmopathy. Donor details come from another sample of the same person, matched by shared clones. The nucleotide sequence reads as follows: TGTGCCAGCTCACAGGGGGGCTCAATTTACGAGCAGTACTTC. It is translated as CASSQGGSIYEQYF.